Presented here are 12 T cell receptor beta chains from one specimen sequenced in a study of human T cells and chemical hapten exposure. MiXCR, run by TCRdb on the 5' RACE reads, gives a single entry per CDR3 protein. The sample lists approximately 150,000 distinct CDR3 sequences, roughly 4% occurring once. Total RNA came from unfractionated whole blood. These receptors all come from a female donor in good health.

Only a few counts were recorded for this clonotype. V and J are TRBV11-2 and TRBJ2-3; a possible D gene is TRBD1 (6 bases). Germline CDR1 reads SGHAT; CDR2 reads FQNNGV. The CDR3 is made up of 14 amino acids. Trimming pared 5 bases from V and 4 bases from J, leaving 13 bases between. For the CDR3, the DNA is TGTGCCAGCAGCGCGCCGGGACACCCAGATACGCAGTATTTT. Protein sequence: CASSAPGHPDTQYF.

This clonotype has at least ten counts. This chain connects TRBV30 to TRBJ1-4; D might be TRBD1 (6 bases). The V end was cut by 1 base, the J end by 0 bases, with 12 bases between. CDR1 is GTSNPN, CDR2 SVGIG, per germline (reference sequence). The CDR3 contains 16 residues. CDR3 amino acids: CAWSGGGESTNEKLFF. The CDR3, as DNA: TGTGCCTGGAGTGGAGGGGGTGAATCAACTAATGAAAAACTGTTTTTT.

Ten or more counts support this clonotype. One end of the junction fails to match germline, which may point to a read error. DNA of the CDR3: TGTGCTAGCAGCTTAAACCGGAACACCGGGGAGCTGTTTTTT. As protein: CASSLNRNTGELFF. The rearrangement joins TRBV7-7 to TRBJ2-2; D uncertain. CDR1 and CDR2 from the germline V gene are SSHAT and FNYEAQ (reference sequence). The CDR3 loop spans 14 amino acids.

This clonotype was seen at least ten times. This chain connects TRBV7-2 to TRBJ2-7; D possibly uses TRBD1 or TRBD2 (5 bases each). Per the germline V gene, CDR1 is SGHTA and CDR2 is FQGNSA. V shed 7 bases and J shed 3 bases, with 16 bases lying between them. The CDR3 extends over 14 amino acids. As DNA, the CDR3 is TGTGCCAGCACCCCGGGACCGACGAACTACGAGCAGTACTTC. It specifies CASTPGPTNYEQYF.

In this sample, this clonotype turned up many times. The genes are TRBV10-3 and TRBJ2-3, with TRBD2 identical over 7 bases. CDR3 length: 15 residues. Germline V lookup: CDR1 ENHRY, CDR2 SYGVKD. Trimming cost V 4 bases and J 0 bases; bases outside gene matches: 4. The CDR3: CAISGSGGSTDTQYF. CDR3 DNA: TGTGCCATCAGTGGGTCCGGGGGGAGCACAGATACGCAGTATTTT.

As to this clonotype: One base away lies a much larger clone, so this may be a sequencing read error. The V call is TRBV9, the J call TRBJ1-2; 8 bases map to TRBD1. Germline CDR1 and CDR2: SGDLS and YYNGEE. Trimming at V came to 5 bases and at J to 0 bases, leaving 12 bases not matched to a gene. This CDR3 region has 17 residues. The CDR3 region is CASRPGQGGPSNYGYTF. CDR3 nucleotide sequence: TGTGCCAGCAGACCTGGACAGGGCGGCCCCTCTAACTATGGCTACACCTTC.

This clonotype was seen at least ten times. The chain links TRBV4-2 to TRBJ1-2; the match to TRBD1 covers 7 bases. Trimming cost V 3 bases and J 2 bases; bases outside gene matches: 9. The CDR3 length is 16 residues. CDR1 is LGHNA and CDR2 is YNFKEQ in the germline V gene. This CDR3 is CASSHVPTGTNYGYTF. CDR3 coding DNA: TGTGCCAGCAGCCACGTCCCGACAGGGACCAACTATGGCTACACCTTC.

This clonotype was seen repeatedly, ten times or more. The rearrangement joins TRBV20-1 to TRBJ2-4; a weak D match, TRBD2 (7 bases). This CDR3 has 14 amino acids. Trimming left V 3 bases short and J 8 bases short, with 17 bases between. Germline CDR1 DFQATT, CDR2 SNEGSKA (reference sequence). The CDR3 bases are TGCAGTGCTAGTTGGGTGGCGGGGGCGGACATTCAGTACTTC. This codes for CSASWVAGADIQYF.

This clonotype was seen ten or more times. DNA for the CDR3: TGTGCCAGCAGCTACGGGCGTGTGGCAGTCATGAACACTGAAGCTTTCTTT. Protein: CASSYGRVAVMNTEAFF. The chain carries TRBV7-2 and TRBJ1-1; D is undetermined. CDR1 SGHTA and CDR2 FQGNSA come from the germline V gene. The length of the CDR3 is 17 residues. Trimming shortened V by 4 bases and J by 0 bases, and 18 bases separated the two germline ends.

This clonotype was detected many times. V is TRBV5-6 and J is TRBJ1-3; D is ambiguous. Per the germline V gene, CDR1 is SGHDT and CDR2 is YYEEEE. This CDR3 contains 13 residues. V lost 2 bases to trimming and J lost 2 bases, with 5 bases between them. The CDR3 sequence: CASSFYAGNTIYF. The CDR3 DNA sequence: TGTGCCAGCAGCTTTTATGCTGGAAACACCATATATTTT.

This clonotype was seen many times. The chain has TRBV18 and TRBJ1-4, with 8 nucleotides matching TRBD1. The CDR3 is 16 amino acids. From germline, CDR1 is KGHSH and CDR2 LQKENI. After removal of 3 bases from V and 1 base from J, the junction contained 4 bases not matched to a gene. The DNA of the CDR3 is TGTGCCAGCTCACCCGACAGGGGAGGAACTAATGAAAAACTGTTTTTT. It codes for CASSPDRGGTNEKLFF.

This clonotype was picked up many times. The chain combines TRBV20-1 with TRBJ2-1; no definite D call. In germline, CDR1 is DFQATT, CDR2 SNEGSKA (reference sequence). This CDR3 contains 15 residues. Between the trimmed V and J ends, which lost 0 bases and 7 bases, there was a span of 16 bases. For the CDR3, the DNA is TGCAGTGCTAGAGACGTGGTTAAATTAGGGAATGAGCAGTTCTTC. Translating it yields CSARDVVKLGNEQFF.